This is a list of T cell receptor beta chains from one sample in a study of blood T cell repertoires in COVID-19. Produced via immunoSEQ multiplex PCR; TCRdb's table is partial and in-frame only. The repertoire includes under 200,000 clones, 75% to 95% of them detected once, and 0.5% to 0.6% sits in the top ten. The sample taken for sequencing was peripheral blood. The receptors shown here come from a man in his fifties with acute or convalescent COVID-19. Both conserved end residues are part of each CDR3. A D gene is named only where the DNA matches it firmly. Only some rows state a clone size, as once, few, many or a class for expanded clones.

D	size	J	V	CDR3	DNA
-	-	TRBJ1-2	TRBV3-1/TRBV3-2	CASSYLGRGSGYTF	TGTGCCAGCAGCTACCTAGGACGGGGGAGTGGCTACACCTTC
TRBD1	-	TRBJ2-4	TRBV19	CASSGTGLAKNIQYF	TGTGCCAGTAGCGGGACAGGTCTAGCCAAAAACATTCAGTACTTC
TRBD2	-	TRBJ2-7	TRBV5-1	CASSSRLAGGSGEQYF	TGCGCCAGCAGCTCCCGACTAGCGGGAGGTTCTGGCGAGCAGTACTTC
-	-	TRBJ2-3	TRBV4-1	CASSQVEVPDTQYF	TGCGCCAGCAGCCAAGTCGAGGTCCCAGATACGCAGTATTTT
-	few	TRBJ1-3	TRBV7-9	CASSQTAGRTSGNTIYF	TGTGCCAGCAGCCAAACTGCGGGACGTACCTCTGGAAACACCATATATTTT
-	-	TRBJ1-6	TRBV2	CASTDQVSGGSPLHF	TGTGCCAGCACCGATCAGGTCTCTGGTGGTTCACCCCTCCACTTT
TRBD1	few	TRBJ1-2	TRBV27	CASSFARQGTGYGYTF	TGTGCCAGCAGTTTCGCCCGACAGGGTACCGGCTATGGCTACACCTTC
-	-	TRBJ1-4	TRBV5-1	CASSLETATNEKLFF	TGCGCCAGCAGCCTTGAAACCGCCACAAATGAAAAACTGTTTTTT
-	-	TRBJ2-5	TRBV5-6	CASSAPLAGQHTQETQYF	TGTGCCAGCAGCGCCCCCCTGGCAGGCCAGCATACCCAAGAGACCCAGTACTTC
-	-	TRBJ1-1	TRBV6-6	CASIRQGNTEAFF	TGTGCCAGCATTCGTCAGGGGAACACTGAAGCTTTCTTT
-	-	TRBJ2-2	TRBV3-1/TRBV3-2	CASSHSTSAGELFF	TGTGCCAGCAGCCATTCCACTAGTGCCGGGGAGCTGTTTTTT
-	once	TRBJ2-3	TRBV3-1/TRBV3-2	CASSQDLPGWAHTDTQYF	TGTGCCAGCAGCCAAGATCTGCCAGGGTGGGCCCACACAGATACGCAGTATTTT
TRBD1	-	TRBJ1-6	TRBV5-1	CASSQEGARGSPLHF	TGCGCCAGCAGCCAGGAGGGGGCCCGGGGTTCACCCCTCCACTTT
TRBD2	-	TRBJ2-3	TRBV28	CASSLGGGSTDTQYF	TGTGCCAGCAGTTTAGGGGGGGGAAGCACAGATACGCAGTATTTT
-	few	TRBJ1-2	TRBV10-2	CASSDGGYGYTF	TGCGCCAGCAGTGACGGGGGTTATGGCTACACCTTC
-	-	TRBJ1-2	TRBV28	CASSLSRNYGYTF	TGTGCCAGCAGTTTATCCAGGAACTATGGCTACACCTTC
TRBD2	once	TRBJ2-3	TRBV7-9	CASSLTSGRTDTQYF	TGTGCCAGCAGCCTGACTAGCGGGAGGACAGATACGCAGTATTTT
-	-	TRBJ2-2	TRBV6-2/TRBV6-3	CASSLGRVRGGELFF	TGTGCCAGCAGTTTAGGTCGGGTACGAGGCGGGGAGCTGTTTTTT
-	-	TRBJ1-5	TRBV20-1	CSASSGANQPQHF	TGCAGTGCTAGTTCAGGGGCCAATCAGCCCCAGCATTTT
TRBD1	-	TRBJ1-6	TRBV6-5	CASSYRTGTNNSPLHF	TGTGCCAGCAGTTACAGGACAGGGACTAATAATTCACCCCTCCACTTT
TRBD2	few	TRBJ2-7	TRBV18	CASSPRSSGSIEQYF	TGTGCCAGCTCACCCAGGTCTAGCGGTTCTATCGAGCAGTACTTC
-	-	TRBJ2-7	TRBV15	CATSRGRSDYEQYF	TGTGCCACCAGCAGAGGGAGATCGGACTACGAGCAGTACTTC
TRBD1	-	TRBJ1-2	TRBV10-3	CAISENRGNGYTF	TGTGCCATCAGTGAAAACAGGGGGAATGGCTACACCTTC
-	-	TRBJ1-1	TRBV2	CASSNQGNTEAFF	TGTGCCAGCAGCAACCAGGGGAACACTGAAGCTTTCTTT
TRBD2	-	TRBJ2-1	TRBV7-2	CASSSLAGLAGKEQFF	TGTGCCAGCAGCTCCCTAGCGGGACTAGCGGGTAAGGAGCAGTTCTTC
-	-	TRBJ2-2	TRBV3-1/TRBV3-2	CASSQEWRGVSGELFF	TGTGCCAGCAGCCAAGAATGGCGGGGCGTGAGCGGGGAGCTGTTTTTT
-	once	TRBJ1-3	TRBV6-5	CASKPSSGNTIYF	TGTGCCAGCAAACCCAGCTCTGGAAACACCATATATTTT
-	-	TRBJ1-5	TRBV28	CASTTPGQIQPQHF	TGTGCCAGCACCACCCCTGGGCAGATTCAGCCCCAGCATTTT
-	-	TRBJ1-4	TRBV4-1	CASSQGGGRVNEKLFF	TGCGCCAGCAGCCAAGGGGGGGGTCGGGTTAATGAAAAACTGTTTTTT
-	-	TRBJ2-7	TRBV13	CASSLAQGGPTYEQYF	TGTGCCAGCAGCTTGGCTCAGGGTGGGCCTACCTACGAGCAGTACTTC
TRBD2	-	TRBJ2-3	TRBV11-3	CASSARGGTDTQYF	TGTGCCAGCAGCGCACGGGGGGGCACAGATACGCAGTATTTT
-	-	TRBJ1-2	TRBV27	CASSYQATGGYGYTF	TGTGCCAGCAGTTACCAGGCAACGGGGGGCTATGGCTACACCTTC
TRBD2	once	TRBJ2-2	TRBV6-6	CASSSLAGDLTGELFF	TGTGCCAGCAGTTCTCTCGCGGGGGACCTCACCGGGGAGCTGTTTTTT
TRBD2	once	TRBJ2-3	TRBV9	CASSHSLGTSGGHSTDTQYF	TGTGCCAGCAGCCACTCTTTGGGGACTAGCGGAGGGCACAGCACAGATACGCAGTATTTT
TRBD1	once	TRBJ1-5	TRBV2	CASSEAPAGQGPQHF	TGTGCCAGCAGTGAAGCGCCAGCGGGACAGGGGCCCCAGCATTTT
TRBD1	-	TRBJ1-1	TRBV5-1	CASSPTLDRGLTEAFF	TGCGCCAGCAGCCCCACCTTGGACAGGGGGCTAACTGAAGCTTTCTTT
-	-	TRBJ2-7	TRBV15	CATSRARNYEQYF	TGTGCCACCAGCAGAGCCAGAAACTACGAGCAGTACTTC
-	-	TRBJ1-2	TRBV5-1	CASSLSGTFNYGYTF	TGCGCCAGCAGCTTATCCGGGACATTTAACTATGGCTACACCTTC
TRBD2	-	TRBJ2-3	TRBV4-3	CASSQELRGSTDTQYF	TGCGCCAGCAGCCAAGAGCTGCGGGGGAGCACAGATACGCAGTATTTT